This passage covers 3 T cell receptor beta chains from one sample sequenced in a study of OX40 agonist ivuxolimab in advanced cancers. TCRdb's copy holds only in-frame clones and misses some; the assay was immunoSEQ multiplex PCR. The table includes tens of thousands of clones, about four fifths detected once. Here the sequenced sample was CD4+ or CD8+ T cells sorted from blood, taken in a trial of the OX40 agonist ivuxolimab. The receptors here all came from an adult with an advanced solid tumor such as melanoma, head and neck, liver or kidney cancer.

The chain couples TRBV6-1 to TRBJ2-7; no reliable D call. The length of the CDR3 is 15 residues. V was cut by 2 bases and J by 2 bases, with 13 bases left in between. Germline-derived CDR1 and CDR2 are MNHNS and SASEGT. This chain's CDR3 is CASSESPPLAYEQYF. The DNA for the CDR3 is TGTGCCAGCAGTGAATCCCCGCCCCTCGCCTACGAGCAGTACTTC.

This clone was seen a single time. The chain has TRBV7-6 and TRBJ2-3; TRBD2 aligns across 9 bases. V lost 2 bases and J lost 0; bases outside the gene matches: 6. The CDR3 totals 17 residues. Germline-derived CDR1 and CDR2 are SGHVS and FNYEAQ. CDR3 nucleotide sequence: TGTGCCAGCAGCTTACCGCCTAGCGGGGCTAGCACAGATACGCAGTATTTT. Encoded protein: CASSLPPSGASTDTQYF.

The chain carries TRBV19 and TRBJ2-1; D might be TRBD1 or TRBD2, each matching 5 bases. The V gene's germline CDR1 is LNHDA and CDR2 SQIVND (reference sequence). CDR3 length equals 14 residues. With 4 bases removed from V and 6 bases from J, the gap between germline ends came to 13 bases. The CDR3 nucleotides are TGTGCCAGTAGTAGTCTTGTCGGGACCAATGAGCAGTTCTTC. As protein: CASSSLVGTNEQFF.